Listed here are 10 T cell receptor beta chains from one sample, sequenced in a study of blood T cell repertoires in COVID-19. The method was immunoSEQ multiplex PCR; TCRdb's version includes in-frame clones alone and lacks a portion of them. This sample yields approximately 470,000 clones, of which about 90% are seen a single time; about 0.65% belongs to the top ten. The sequenced sample was PBMCs or T cells enriched from blood (not recorded which). These receptors were obtained from a woman between 18 and 29 years old who had recovered from COVID-19.

The V call is TRBV2, the J call TRBJ2-3, with TRBD2 identical over 9 bases. The germline V gene encodes CDR1 SNHLY and CDR2 FYNNEI. V trimming: 4 bases; J trimming: 8 bases; junction bases outside the gene matches: 10. This CDR3 comprises 15 residues. The CDR3 reads CASSVGLALGGTQYF. The CDR3 nucleotides read TGTGCCAGCAGTGTTGGACTAGCGCTAGGGGGTACGCAGTATTTT. Full variable domain (outside the CDR3, taken from reference TRBV2 and TRBJ2-3): EPEVTQTPSHQVTQMGQEVILRCVPISNHLYFYWYRQILGQKVEFLVSFYNNEISEKSEIFDDQFSVERPDGSNFTLKIRSTKLEDSAMYFCASSVGLALGGTQYFGPGTRLTVL.

The genes are TRBV6-1 and TRBJ1-2, with D tentatively TRBD1 (6 bases). This CDR3 comprises 13 residues. V gave up 2 bases and J gave up 2 bases, with 6 bases separating them. Germline V gene sequence: CDR1 MNHNS, CDR2 SASEGT. The CDR3 protein is CASSETGNYGYTF. CDR3 nucleotides: TGTGCCAGCAGTGAAACAGGGAACTATGGCTACACCTTC.

The chain employs TRBV7-3 and TRBJ2-3, with D unclear. The germline CDR1 and CDR2 sequences are SGHTA and FQGTGA. The ends were cut back, 4 bases at V and 0 bases at J, with 11 bases in the middle. The CDR3 sequence is 15 residues long. The CDR3 nucleotides are TGTGCCAGCAGCTCGAACGGCAGGAGCACAGATACGCAGTATTTT. Translated, it gives CASSSNGRSTDTQYF.

The rearrangement uses TRBV5-1 and TRBJ1-1; 8 bases agree with TRBD1. CDR3 length: 17 residues. The ends lost 6 bases at V and 5 bases at J; junction bases unmatched: 18. Germline V gives CDR1 SGHRS, CDR2 YFSETQ. The CDR3, as DNA: TGCGCCAGCAAAGTGAGGGAACCAGGGGGCGCGGAAACTGAAGCTTTCTTT. It translates to CASKVREPGGAETEAFF.

The genes are TRBV7-2 and TRBJ2-5; D is possibly TRBD2 (6 bases). The CDR3 runs to 13 residues. V lost 5 bases, J lost 1 base, and 8 bases lay in between. Germline lookup yields CDR1 SGHTA and CDR2 FQGNSA. The CDR3 loop reads CASSPTSQETQYF. CDR3 DNA sequence: TGTGCCAGCAGCCCGACTAGCCAAGAGACCCAGTACTTC.

V is TRBV5-8 and J is TRBJ1-2; D possibly corresponds to TRBD1 (5 bases). The CDR3 loop spans 14 amino acids. CDR1 and CDR2 from the germline V gene are SGHTS and YDEGEE. V lost 4 bases and J lost 0, with 10 bases in between. The CDR3 DNA follows: TGTGCCAGCAGCCCAGGGCCTACTAACTATGGCTACACCTTC. Encoded protein: CASSPGPTNYGYTF.

The chain links TRBV4-1 to TRBJ1-5; weak D call: TRBD1 (5 bases). V was shortened by 4 bases and J by 5 bases, with 9 bases between the two germline ends. This CDR3 comprises 13 residues. Germline V CDR1 and CDR2: MGHRA, YSYEKL. The CDR3: CASSRQLDQPQHF. The CDR3 bases are TGCGCCAGCAGCCGACAGCTAGATCAGCCCCAGCATTTT.

The gene calls are TRBV3-1 (or the pseudogene TRBV3-2) and TRBJ1-5; 8 bases match TRBD1. Germline loops: CDR1 LGHDT, CDR2 YNNKEL (reference sequence). This CDR3 spans 18 amino acids. The V gene end was trimmed by 4 bases and the J gene end by 3 bases; junction bases not matched to a gene: 14. CDR3 region: CASSPRGPSGASNQPQHF. In DNA, the CDR3 is TGTGCCAGCAGCCCCAGGGGGCCCTCGGGCGCTTCCAATCAGCCCCAGCATTTT.

This chain connects TRBV19 to TRBJ1-5, with 7 bases fitting TRBD1. The CDR3 has 16 amino acids. Germline CDR1 reads LNHDA; CDR2 reads SQIVND (reference sequence). The junction had 7 bases not matched to a gene; V was cut back by 3 bases and J by 2 bases. CDR3 DNA sequence: TGTGCCAGTAGTATCGGACAGGATAGTGGCAATCAGCCCCAGCATTTT. Encoded protein: CASSIGQDSGNQPQHF.

This rearrangement joins TRBV5-1 to TRBJ1-4, with D unclear. The germline V and J ends were trimmed by 0 bases and 6 bases, with 9 bases remaining between them. The CDR3 extends over 14 amino acids. CDR1 is SGHRS and CDR2 is YFSETQ in the germline V gene. The CDR3 DNA reads as TGCGCCAGCAGCTTGGCTGCCTCGGATGAAAAACTGTTTTTT. As protein: CASSLAASDEKLFF.